This T cell receptor (beta chain) was recovered during a study of beta chain features in type 1 diabetes. General study findings and limits: Reads derived from cDNA could over-represent cells showing high TCR expression. In these data, an HLA type influence on TCRB rearrangement remained unresolved.

Remarks on this clone: Its cognate antigen is unknown.

Per germline, CDR1 MNHEY and CDR2 SMNVEV (reference sequence). The J segment lost 7 bases and the V segment lost 5 bases, leaving 11 bases of the junction unmatched. There are 14 residues in the CDR3. What was sequenced were expressed TCRB transcripts, since all of the isolated RNA had been reverse transcribed. Some clones are missing from TCRdb's copy, which holds only in-frame ones; the method was immunoSEQ multiplex PCR. The sample has about 250,000 clones, 14% seen once. Sampling consisted of one heparinised blood draw per donor, averaging around 120 mL. This clonotype originated in a middle-aged woman in good health. Material: naive CD4+ T cells from blood. V usage is TRBV27 and J usage is TRBJ2-7; 7 nucleotides match TRBD2. DNA for the CDR3: TGTGCCAGCAGTCCACGACTAGCTCGGTTGGAGCAGTACTTC. This gives the protein CASSPRLARLEQYF.